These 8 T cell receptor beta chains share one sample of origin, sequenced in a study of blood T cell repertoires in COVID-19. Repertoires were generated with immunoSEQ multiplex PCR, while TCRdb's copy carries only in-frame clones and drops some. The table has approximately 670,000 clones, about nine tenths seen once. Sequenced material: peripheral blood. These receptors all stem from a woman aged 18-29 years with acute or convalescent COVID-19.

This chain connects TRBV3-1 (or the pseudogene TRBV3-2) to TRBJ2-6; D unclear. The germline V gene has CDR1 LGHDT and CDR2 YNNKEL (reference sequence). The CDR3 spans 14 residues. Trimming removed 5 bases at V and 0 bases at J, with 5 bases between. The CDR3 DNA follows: TGTGCCAGCAGCTCTCTCTCTGGGGCCAACGTCCTGACTTTC. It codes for CASSSLSGANVLTF.

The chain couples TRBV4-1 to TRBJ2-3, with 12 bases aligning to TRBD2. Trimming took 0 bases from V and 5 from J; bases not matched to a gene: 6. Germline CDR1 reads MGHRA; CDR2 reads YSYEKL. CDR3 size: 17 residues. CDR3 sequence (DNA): TGCGCCAGCAGCCAAGAAAACCTAGCGGGGGGGCTAGATACGCAGTATTTT. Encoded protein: CASSQENLAGGLDTQYF.

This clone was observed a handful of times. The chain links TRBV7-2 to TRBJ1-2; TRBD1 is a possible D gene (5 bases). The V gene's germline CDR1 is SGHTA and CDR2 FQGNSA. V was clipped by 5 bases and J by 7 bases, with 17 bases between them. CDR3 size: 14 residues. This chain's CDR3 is CASSPPGTWGGYTF. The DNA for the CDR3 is TGTGCCAGCAGCCCCCCAGGGACTTGGGGTGGCTACACCTTC.

This CDR3 reads CASSLGSGPYYGYTF. The CDR3 DNA follows: TGTGCCAGCAGCTTGGGTTCAGGGCCTTACTATGGCTACACCTTC. The chain recombines TRBV5-4 with TRBJ1-2; the D gene is possibly TRBD1 (5 bases). The germline V and J ends were trimmed by 0 bases and 3 bases, with 12 bases remaining between them. Germline values: CDR1 SGHNT, CDR2 YYREEE (reference sequence). The CDR3 consists of 15 residues.

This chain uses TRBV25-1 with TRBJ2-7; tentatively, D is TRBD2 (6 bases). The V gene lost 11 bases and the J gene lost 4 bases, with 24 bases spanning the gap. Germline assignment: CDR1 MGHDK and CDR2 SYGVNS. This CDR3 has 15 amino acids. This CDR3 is CAHTAGRLLLYEQYF. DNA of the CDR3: TGTGCCCATACTGCGGGACGCCTACTCCTATACGAGCAGTACTTC.

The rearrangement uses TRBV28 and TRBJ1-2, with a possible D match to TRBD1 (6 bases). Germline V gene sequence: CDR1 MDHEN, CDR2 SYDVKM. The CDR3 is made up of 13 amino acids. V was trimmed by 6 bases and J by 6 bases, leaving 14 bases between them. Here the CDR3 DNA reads TGTGCCAGCAGGTCGATAGGGGGAAATGGCTACACCTTC. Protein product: CASRSIGGNGYTF.

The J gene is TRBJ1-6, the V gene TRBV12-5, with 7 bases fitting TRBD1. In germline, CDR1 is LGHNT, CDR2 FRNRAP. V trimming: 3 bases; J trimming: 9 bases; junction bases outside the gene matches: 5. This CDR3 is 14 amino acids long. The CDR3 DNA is TGTGCTAGTGGTTTTGAGGGGGCTGGTTCACCCCTCCACTTT. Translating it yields CASGFEGAGSPLHF.

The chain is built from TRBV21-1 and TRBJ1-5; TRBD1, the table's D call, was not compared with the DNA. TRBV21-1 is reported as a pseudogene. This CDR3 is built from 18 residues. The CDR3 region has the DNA TGTGCCAGCAACTTCCAGGCGGCAGGGTGGATGAGCAATCAGCCCCAGCATTTT. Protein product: CASNFQAAGWMSNQPQHF.